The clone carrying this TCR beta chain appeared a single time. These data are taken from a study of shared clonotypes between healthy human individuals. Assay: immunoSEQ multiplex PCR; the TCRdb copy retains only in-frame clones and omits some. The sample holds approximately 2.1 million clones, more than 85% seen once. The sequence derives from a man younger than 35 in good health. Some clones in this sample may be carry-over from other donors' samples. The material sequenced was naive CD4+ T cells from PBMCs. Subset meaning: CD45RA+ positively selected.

CDR3 sequence reads: CASSFGAGTGELFF. CDR3 bases: TGTGCCAGCAGCTTTGGAGCGGGAACCGGGGAGCTGTTTTTT. The rearrangement joins TRBV7-8 to TRBJ2-2, with 7 bases lining up with TRBD2. This CDR3 is built from 14 residues. J was trimmed by 5 bases and V by 3 bases; bases with no gene match: 3. Germline V gene lookup returns CDR1 SGHVS and CDR2 FQNEAQ. Together with reference TRBV7-8 and TRBJ2-2, the CDR3 gives the full variable domain: GAGVSQSPRYKVAKRGQDVALRCDPISGHVSLFWYQQALGQGPEFLTYFQNEAQLDKSGLPSDRFFAERPEGSVSTLKIQRTQQEDSAVYLCASSFGAGTGELFFGEGSRLTVL.